This TCR beta chain was retrieved from a study of T cell repertoires in cytomegalovirus infection. Study overall: Use of recently identified HLA-C-restricted and well-studied HLA-B-restricted CMV epitopes was part of the study. Public TCR beta signatures marked donors with CMV infection and the matching HLA.

This clonotype was observed a few times. The antigen is unknown. The study's findings and limits: Public TCR beta family frequency separated CMV-and-HLA carriers, including in an independent cohort. Dominant in the ex vivo response were TCR beta clonotypes restricted by HLA-C and specific for CMV.

This CDR3 is 13 amino acids long. CDR1 and CDR2 from the germline V gene are MNHNS and SASEGT. V was shortened by 2 bases and J by 7 bases, with 11 bases between the two germline ends. TCRdb recomputed calls from the reads with MiXCR, one row per CDR3 protein. The sample lists roughly 350,000 distinct CDR3 sequences; about 35% were seen once. The sequenced sample was cultured PBMCs, obtained from culture after CMV antigen stimulation. The chain uses TRBV6-1 and TRBJ1-2; D remains unclear. This sequence was found in a human donor in good health (CMV status not recorded). Some clones in this sample may be carry-over from other donors' samples. Here the CDR3 reads CASSELGIGGYTF. The CDR3 nucleotides read TGTGCCAGCAGTGAATTGGGAATTGGTGGCTACACCTTC.